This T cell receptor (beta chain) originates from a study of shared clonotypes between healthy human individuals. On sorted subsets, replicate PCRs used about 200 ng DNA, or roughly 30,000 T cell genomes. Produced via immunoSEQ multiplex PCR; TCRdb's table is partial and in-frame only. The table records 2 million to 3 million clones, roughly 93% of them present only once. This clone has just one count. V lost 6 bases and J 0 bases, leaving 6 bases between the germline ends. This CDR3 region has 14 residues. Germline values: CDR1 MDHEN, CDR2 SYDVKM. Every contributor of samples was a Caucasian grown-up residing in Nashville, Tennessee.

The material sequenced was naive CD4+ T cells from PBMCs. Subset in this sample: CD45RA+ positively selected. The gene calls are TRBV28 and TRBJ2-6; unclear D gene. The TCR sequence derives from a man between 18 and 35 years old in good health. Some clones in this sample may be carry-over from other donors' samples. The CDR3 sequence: CASRSSSGANVLTF. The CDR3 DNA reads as TGTGCCAGCAGGAGTAGCTCTGGGGCCAACGTCCTGACTTTC. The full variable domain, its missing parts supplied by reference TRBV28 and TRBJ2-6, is DVKVTQSSRYLVKRTGEKVFLECVQDMDHENMFWYRQDPGLGLRLIYFSYDVKMKEKGDIPEGYSVSREKKERFSLILESASTNQTSMYLCASRSSSGANVLTFGAGSRLTVL.